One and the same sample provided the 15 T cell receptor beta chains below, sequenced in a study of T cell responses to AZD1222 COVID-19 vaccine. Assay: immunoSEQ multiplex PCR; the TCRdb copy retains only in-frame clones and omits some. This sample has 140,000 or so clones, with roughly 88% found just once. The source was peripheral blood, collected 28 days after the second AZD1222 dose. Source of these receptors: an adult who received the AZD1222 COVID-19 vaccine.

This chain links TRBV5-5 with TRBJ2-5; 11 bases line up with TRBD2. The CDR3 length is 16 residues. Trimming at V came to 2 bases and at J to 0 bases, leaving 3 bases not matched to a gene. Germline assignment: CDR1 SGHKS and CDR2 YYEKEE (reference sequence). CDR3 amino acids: CASSFLAGGNQETQYF. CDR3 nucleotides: TGTGCCAGCAGCTTTTTAGCGGGGGGGAACCAAGAGACCCAGTACTTC.

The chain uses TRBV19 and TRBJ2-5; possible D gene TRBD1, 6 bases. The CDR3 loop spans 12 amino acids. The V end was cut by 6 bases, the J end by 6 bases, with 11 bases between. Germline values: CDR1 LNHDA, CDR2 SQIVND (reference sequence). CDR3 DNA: TGTGCCAGTAGCACAGGGCCCCAGACCCAGTACTTC. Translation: CASSTGPQTQYF.

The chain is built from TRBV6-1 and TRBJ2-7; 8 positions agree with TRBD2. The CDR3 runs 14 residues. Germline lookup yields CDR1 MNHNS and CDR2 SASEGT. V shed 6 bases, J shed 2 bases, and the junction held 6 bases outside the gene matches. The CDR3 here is CASSRGGITYEQYF. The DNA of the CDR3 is TGTGCCAGCAGCCGGGGGGGAATCACCTACGAGCAGTACTTC.

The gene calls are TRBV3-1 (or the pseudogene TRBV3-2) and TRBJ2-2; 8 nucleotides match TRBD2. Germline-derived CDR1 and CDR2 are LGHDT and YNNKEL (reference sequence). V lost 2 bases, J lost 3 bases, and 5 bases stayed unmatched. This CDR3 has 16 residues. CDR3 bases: TGTGCCAGCAGCCAATTAGCGGGGCCTTACACCGGGGAGCTGTTTTTT. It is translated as CASSQLAGPYTGELFF.

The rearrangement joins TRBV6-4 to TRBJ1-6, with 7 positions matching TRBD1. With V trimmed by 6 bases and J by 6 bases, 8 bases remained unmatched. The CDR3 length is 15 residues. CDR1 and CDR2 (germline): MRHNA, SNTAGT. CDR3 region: CASREDRRANSPLHF. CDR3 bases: TGTGCCAGCAGAGAGGACAGGCGGGCTAATTCACCCCTCCACTTT.

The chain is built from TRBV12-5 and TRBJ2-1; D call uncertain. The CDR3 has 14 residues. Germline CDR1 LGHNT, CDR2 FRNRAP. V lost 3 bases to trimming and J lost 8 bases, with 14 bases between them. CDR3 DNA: TGTGCTAGTGGTTTCCTAACCGGTGATCATGAGCAGTTCTTC. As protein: CASGFLTGDHEQFF.

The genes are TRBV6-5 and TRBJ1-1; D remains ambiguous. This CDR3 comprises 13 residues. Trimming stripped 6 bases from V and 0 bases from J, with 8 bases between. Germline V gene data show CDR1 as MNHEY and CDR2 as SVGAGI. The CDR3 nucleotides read TGTGCCAGCAGGCGATCCATGAACACTGAAGCTTTCTTT. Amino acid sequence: CASRRSMNTEAFF.

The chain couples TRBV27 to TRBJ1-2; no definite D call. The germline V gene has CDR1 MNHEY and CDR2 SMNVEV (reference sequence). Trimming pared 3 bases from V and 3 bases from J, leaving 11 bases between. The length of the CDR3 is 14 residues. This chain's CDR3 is CASSFAIDYYGYTF. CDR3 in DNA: TGTGCCAGCAGTTTTGCTATTGATTACTATGGCTACACCTTC.

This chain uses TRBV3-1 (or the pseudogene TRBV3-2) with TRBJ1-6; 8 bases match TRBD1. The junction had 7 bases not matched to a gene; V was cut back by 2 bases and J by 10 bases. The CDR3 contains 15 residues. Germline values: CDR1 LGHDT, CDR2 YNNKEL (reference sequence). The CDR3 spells CASSQQGAGHSPLHF. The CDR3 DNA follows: TGTGCCAGCAGCCAACAGGGGGCGGGTCACTCACCCCTCCACTTT.

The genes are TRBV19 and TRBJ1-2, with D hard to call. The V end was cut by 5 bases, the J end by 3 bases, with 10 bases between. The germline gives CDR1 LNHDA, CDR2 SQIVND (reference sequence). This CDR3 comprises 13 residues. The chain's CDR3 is CASSPRIHYGYTF. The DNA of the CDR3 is TGTGCCAGTAGTCCTCGGATTCACTATGGCTACACCTTC.

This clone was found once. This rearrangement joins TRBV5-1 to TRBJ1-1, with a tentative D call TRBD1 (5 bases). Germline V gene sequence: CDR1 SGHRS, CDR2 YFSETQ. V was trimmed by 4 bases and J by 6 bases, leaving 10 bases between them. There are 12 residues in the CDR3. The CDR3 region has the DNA TGCGCCAGCAGCCCCAGGGAGGCTGAAGCTTTCTTT. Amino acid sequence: CASSPREAEAFF.

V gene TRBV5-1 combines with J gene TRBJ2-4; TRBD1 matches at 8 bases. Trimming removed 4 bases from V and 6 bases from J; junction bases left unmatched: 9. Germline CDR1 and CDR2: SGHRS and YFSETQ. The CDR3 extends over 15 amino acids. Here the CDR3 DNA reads TGCGCCAGCAGCCCGACGGACAGGGTCGGAAACATTCAGTACTTC. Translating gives CASSPTDRVGNIQYF.

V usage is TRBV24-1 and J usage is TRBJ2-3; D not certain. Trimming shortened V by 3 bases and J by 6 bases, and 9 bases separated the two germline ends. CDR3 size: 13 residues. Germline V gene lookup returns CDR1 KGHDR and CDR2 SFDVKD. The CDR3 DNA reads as TGTGCCACCAGTGATCCGTCCGGGGATACGCAGTATTTT. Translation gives CATSDPSGDTQYF.

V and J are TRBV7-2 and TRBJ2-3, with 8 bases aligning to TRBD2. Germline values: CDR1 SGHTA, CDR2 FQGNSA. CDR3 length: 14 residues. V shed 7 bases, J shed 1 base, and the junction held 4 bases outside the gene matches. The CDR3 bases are TGTGCCAGCACCTTCGGGGGGGGCACAGATACGCAGTATTTT. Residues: CASTFGGGTDTQYF.

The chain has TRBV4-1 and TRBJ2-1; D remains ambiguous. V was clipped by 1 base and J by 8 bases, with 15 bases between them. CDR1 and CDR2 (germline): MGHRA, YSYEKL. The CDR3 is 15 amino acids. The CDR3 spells CASSQVLSRRDEQFF. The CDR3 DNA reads TGCGCCAGCAGCCAAGTTCTGAGTAGGCGCGATGAGCAGTTCTTC.